This T cell receptor beta chain was recorded in a study of response to subunit inactivated influenza vaccine. Study results and limitations: Authors suggested each seasonal influenza vaccination recruits few new T cells.

This clonotype was counted a few times. Its matching antigen is unknown. A single record per CDR3 protein comes from TCRdb applying MiXCR to the RT-PCR reads. The sample lists about 480,000 distinct CDR3 sequences, under 15% occurring once. Specimen: PBMCs from blood, collected about 40 days after vaccination. This receptor was taken from a man over 45 who received an inactivated influenza vaccine.

The CDR3 region is CASSYSREGNEQFF. CDR3 sequence (DNA): TGTGCCAGCAGTTACTCCCGGGAGGGGAATGAGCAGTTCTTC. The chain links TRBV6-2 or TRBV6-3 to TRBJ2-1; 8 nucleotides match TRBD2. Trimming at V came to 0 bases and at J to 7 bases, leaving 2 bases not matched to a gene. CDR1 is MNHEY and CDR2 is SVGEGT in the germline V gene. The CDR3 loop spans 14 amino acids.